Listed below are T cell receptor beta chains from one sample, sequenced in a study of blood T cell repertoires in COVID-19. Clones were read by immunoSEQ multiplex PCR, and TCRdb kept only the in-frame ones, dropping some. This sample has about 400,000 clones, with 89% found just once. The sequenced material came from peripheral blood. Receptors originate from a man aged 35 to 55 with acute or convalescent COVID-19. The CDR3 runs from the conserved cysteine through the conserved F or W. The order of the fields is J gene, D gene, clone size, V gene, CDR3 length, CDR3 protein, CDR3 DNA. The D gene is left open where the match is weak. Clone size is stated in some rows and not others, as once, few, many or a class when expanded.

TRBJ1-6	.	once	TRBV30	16	CAWKPVAGNYNSPLHF	TGTGCCTGGAAGCCGGTTGCGGGTAACTATAATTCACCCCTCCACTTT
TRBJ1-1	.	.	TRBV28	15	CASSLAGGDDTEAFF	TGTGCCAGCAGTTTGGCGGGGGGAGACGACACTGAAGCTTTCTTT
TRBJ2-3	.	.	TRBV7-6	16	CASSFQRGQTTDTQYF	TGTGCCAGCAGCTTTCAAAGAGGACAAACAACAGATACGCAGTATTTT
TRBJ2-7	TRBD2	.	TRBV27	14	CASSLSGGGYEQYF	TGTGCCAGCAGTTTAAGCGGGGGCGGCTACGAGCAGTACTTC
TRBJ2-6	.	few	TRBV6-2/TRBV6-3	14	CASSRSAGANVLTF	TGTGCCAGCAGTCGGAGTGCTGGGGCCAACGTCCTGACTTTC
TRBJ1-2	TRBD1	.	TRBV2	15	CASTDNDRGRGGYTF	TGTGCCAGCACCGACAATGACAGGGGGCGGGGAGGCTACACCTTC
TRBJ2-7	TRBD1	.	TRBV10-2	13	CASRRTGTYEQYF	TGCGCCAGCAGACGGACAGGTACCTACGAGCAGTACTTC
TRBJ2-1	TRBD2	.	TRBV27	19	CASSLLLGLAGGQYNEQFF	TGTGCCAGCAGTCTACTCCTCGGACTAGCGGGAGGGCAATACAATGAGCAGTTCTTC
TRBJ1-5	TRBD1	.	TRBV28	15	CASSFLGQGLQPQHF	TGTGCCAGCAGTTTTCTTGGACAGGGCCTTCAGCCCCAGCATTTT
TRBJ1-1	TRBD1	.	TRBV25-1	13	CASSEGRGTEAFF	TGTGCCAGCAGTGAGGGCAGGGGGACTGAAGCTTTCTTT
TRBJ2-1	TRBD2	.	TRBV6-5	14	CASSSSGGYNEQFF	TGTGCCAGCAGTTCTAGCGGGGGTTACAATGAGCAGTTCTTC
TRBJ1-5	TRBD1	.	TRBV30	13	CAWSQGGNQPQHF	TGTGCCTGGAGTCAGGGGGGCAATCAGCCCCAGCATTTT
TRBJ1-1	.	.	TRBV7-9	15	CASSLSQVVNTEAFF	TGTGCCAGCAGCTTATCTCAGGTGGTGAACACTGAAGCTTTCTTT
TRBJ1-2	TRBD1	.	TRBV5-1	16	CASSSWTGLYNYGYTF	TGCGCCAGCAGCTCGTGGACAGGGCTTTATAACTATGGCTACACCTTC
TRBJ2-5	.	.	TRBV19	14	CASSIGGNQETQYF	TGTGCCAGTAGTATAGGCGGGAACCAAGAGACCCAGTACTTC
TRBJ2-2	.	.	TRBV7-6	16	CASSPRLGSGTGELFF	TGTGCCAGCAGCCCACGACTAGGATCAGGCACCGGGGAGCTGTTTTTT
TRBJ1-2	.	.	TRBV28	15	CASSLAEGAYYGYTF	TGTGCCAGCAGTTTGGCAGAGGGTGCGTACTATGGCTACACCTTC
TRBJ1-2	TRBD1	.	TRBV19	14	CASSIDATGDGYTF	TGTGCCAGTAGTATAGATGCGACAGGGGATGGCTACACCTTC
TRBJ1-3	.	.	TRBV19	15	CASRAAHSSGNTIYF	TGTGCCAGTAGGGCCGCTCATTCCTCTGGAAACACCATATATTTT
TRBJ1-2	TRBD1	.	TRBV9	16	CASSENRDRGRSGYTF	TGTGCCAGCAGCGAAAACCGGGACAGGGGGCGAAGTGGCTACACCTTC
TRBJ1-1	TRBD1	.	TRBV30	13	CAWRTPGGTEAFF	TGTGCCTGGAGGACTCCAGGGGGCACTGAAGCTTTCTTT
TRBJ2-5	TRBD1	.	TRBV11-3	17	CASSPGVGQGASETQYF	TGTGCCAGCAGCCCGGGGGTCGGACAGGGGGCATCAGAGACCCAGTACTTC
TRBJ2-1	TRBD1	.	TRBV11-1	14	CASVPRDRDNEQFF	TGTGCCAGCGTTCCACGGGACAGGGACAATGAGCAGTTCTTC
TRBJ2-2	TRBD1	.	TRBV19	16	CASSIRTGVSTGELFF	TGTGCCAGTAGTATTAGGACAGGGGTGAGCACCGGGGAGCTGTTTTTT
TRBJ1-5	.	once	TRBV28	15	CATKNGGVRNQPQHF	TGTGCCACCAAAAATGGGGGGGTGAGGAATCAGCCCCAGCATTTT
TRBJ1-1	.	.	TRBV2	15	CASSEQPGVDTEAFF	TGTGCCAGCAGTGAACAGCCAGGGGTAGACACTGAAGCTTTCTTT
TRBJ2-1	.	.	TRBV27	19	CASSLWGLGAGERSDEQFF	TGTGCCAGCAGTTTATGGGGACTCGGGGCCGGAGAACGATCCGATGAGCAGTTCTTC
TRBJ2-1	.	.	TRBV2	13	CASSEERLNEQFF	TGTGCCAGCAGCGAGGAGAGACTCAATGAGCAGTTCTTC
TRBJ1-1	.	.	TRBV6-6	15	CASSYDPGLYTEAFF	TGTGCCAGCAGTTACGATCCGGGACTGTACACTGAAGCTTTCTTT
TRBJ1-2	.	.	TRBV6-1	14	CASSEVRTIYGYTF	TGTGCCAGCAGTGAGGTCAGAACTATCTATGGCTACACCTTC
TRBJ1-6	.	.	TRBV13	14	CASSDGTTGSPLHF	TGTGCCAGCAGCGACGGAACTACGGGTTCACCCCTCCACTTT
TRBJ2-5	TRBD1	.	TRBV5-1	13	CASGQGSAETQYF	TGCGCCAGTGGACAGGGATCAGCAGAGACCCAGTACTTC
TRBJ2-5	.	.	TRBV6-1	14	CASSEQGGQETQYF	TGTGCCAGCAGTGAACAAGGAGGGCAAGAGACCCAGTACTTC
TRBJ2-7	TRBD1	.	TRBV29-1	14	CSVAPGQAYYEQYF	TGCAGCGTTGCCCCGGGACAGGCCTATTACGAGCAGTACTTC
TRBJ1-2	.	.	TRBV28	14	CASSMTGRAYGYTF	TGTGCCAGCAGTATGACAGGCCGCGCCTATGGCTACACCTTC
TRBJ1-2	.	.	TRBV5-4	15	CASSLLGGTNYGYTF	TGTGCCAGCAGCTTGCTTGGGGGGACTAACTATGGCTACACCTTC
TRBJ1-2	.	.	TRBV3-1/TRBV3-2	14	CASSQVGGSYGYTF	TGTGCCAGCAGCCAAGTCGGCGGGTCTTATGGCTACACCTTC
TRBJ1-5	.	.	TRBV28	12	CASSLLRQPQHF	TGTGCCAGCAGTTTATTGCGTCAGCCCCAGCATTTT
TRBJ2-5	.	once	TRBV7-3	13	CASSLKQSLTQYF	TGTGCCAGCAGCTTAAAACAATCCCTGACCCAGTACTTC
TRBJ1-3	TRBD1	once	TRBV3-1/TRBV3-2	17	CASSQHGTGISGNTIYF	TGTGCCAGCAGCCAACACGGGACAGGCATCTCTGGAAACACCATATATTTT
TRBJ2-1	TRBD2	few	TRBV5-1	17	CASSSGLAGGIYNEQFF	TGCGCCAGCAGCTCGGGACTAGCGGGGGGGATATACAATGAGCAGTTCTTC
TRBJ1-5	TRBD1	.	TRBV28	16	CASRSSGQGAVQPQHF	TGTGCCAGCAGATCCTCGGGGCAGGGGGCCGTTCAGCCCCAGCATTTT
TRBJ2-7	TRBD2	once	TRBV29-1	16	CSVEPGTSGGTYEQYF	TGCAGCGTCGAACCCGGGACTAGCGGGGGGACCTACGAGCAGTACTTC
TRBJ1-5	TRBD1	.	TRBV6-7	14	CASIVDRVKQPQHF	TGTGCCAGCATTGTGGACAGGGTGAAGCAGCCCCAGCATTTT
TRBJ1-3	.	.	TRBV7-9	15	CASSLAGGSGNTIYF	TGTGCCAGCAGCTTAGCCGGGGGATCTGGAAACACCATATATTTT
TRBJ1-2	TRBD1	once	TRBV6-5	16	CASSFGTDVANYGYTF	TGTGCCAGCAGTTTTGGGACAGATGTAGCTAACTATGGCTACACCTTC
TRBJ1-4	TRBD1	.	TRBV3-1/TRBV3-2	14	CASSQTGGGEKLFF	TGTGCCAGCAGCCAAACAGGGGGTGGGGAAAAACTGTTTTTT
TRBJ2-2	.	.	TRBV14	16	CASSQGNTQGSGELFF	TGTGCCAGCAGCCAAGGCAATACACAGGGAAGCGGGGAGCTGTTTTTT
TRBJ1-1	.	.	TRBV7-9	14	CASSLTTPGTEAFF	TGTGCCAGCAGCCTAACGACCCCGGGCACTGAAGCTTTCTTT
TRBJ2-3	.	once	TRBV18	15	CASSPGQTNTDTQYF	TGTGCCAGCTCACCTGGACAGACAAACACAGATACGCAGTATTTT
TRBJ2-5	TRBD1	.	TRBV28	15	CASSSRFRTGRTQYF	TGTGCCAGCAGTTCTCGGTTCAGGACAGGCCGGACCCAGTACTTC
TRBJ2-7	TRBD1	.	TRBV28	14	CASSFTGGGYEQYF	TGTGCCAGCAGTTTTACAGGGGGCGGATACGAGCAGTACTTC
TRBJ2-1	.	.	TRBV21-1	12	CAKTGVCNEQFF	TGTGCCAAGACCGGGGTTTGCAATGAGCAGTTCTTC
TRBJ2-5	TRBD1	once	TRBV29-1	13	CSVKYRGGETQYF	TGCAGCGTGAAATACAGGGGTGGGGAGACCCAGTACTTC
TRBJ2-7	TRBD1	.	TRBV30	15	CAWKPPGQGVYEQYF	TGTGCCTGGAAACCACCGGGACAGGGAGTCTACGAGCAGTACTTC
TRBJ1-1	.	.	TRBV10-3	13	CAISEGGNTEAFF	TGTGCCATCAGTGAAGGAGGGAACACTGAAGCTTTCTTT
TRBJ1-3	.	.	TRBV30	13	CAWSVTAGNTIYF	TGTGCCTGGAGTGTTACGGCTGGAAACACCATATATTTT
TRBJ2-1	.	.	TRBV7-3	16	CASSPGDRSSYNEQFF	TGTGCCAGCAGCCCGGGGGACCGAAGCTCCTACAATGAGCAGTTCTTC
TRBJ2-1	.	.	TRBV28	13	CASSLGSYNEQFF	TGTGCCAGCAGTTTGGGCAGCTACAATGAGCAGTTCTTC